The 2 T cell receptor beta chains listed next were all sequenced from one sample in a study of long-term antiretroviral therapy in people with HIV. The authors ran the immunoSEQ assay, v3.0, at survey level. TCRdb keeps only in-frame clones here, not all; method: immunoSEQ multiplex PCR. This sample has under 50,000 clones, with roughly 90% found just once. The input for sequencing was unsorted PBMCs, taken 1.2 years after starting antiretroviral therapy. The receptors here all came from a woman aged 45-60 years with HIV.

The chain has TRBV5-6 and TRBJ1-2, with unresolved D. The germline V gene has CDR1 SGHDT and CDR2 YYEEEE. Trimming left V 4 bases short and J 3 bases short, with 16 bases between. The CDR3 extends over 15 amino acids. The CDR3 is CASSLPTGSYYGYTF. As DNA, the CDR3 is TGTGCCAGCAGCCTCCCCACGGGGTCGTACTATGGCTACACCTTC.

The gene calls are TRBV7-9 and TRBJ1-5; D unresolved. The germline gives CDR1 SEHNR, CDR2 FQNEAQ (reference sequence). The CDR3 length is 16 residues. Deletions cut 1 base from V and 4 bases from J, with 14 bases between. In nucleotides, the CDR3 is TGTGCCAGCAGCTTAGTTTCGGGGAGCTGGAATCAGCCCCAGCATTTT. It encodes CASSLVSGSWNQPQHF.